Presented here are 5 T cell receptor beta chains from one specimen sequenced in a study of early T cells in non-severe SARS-CoV-2 infection. TCRdb itself ran the 5' RACE reads through MiXCR, one entry per CDR3 protein. The table includes about 28,000 distinct CDR3 sequences, around 5.8% detected once. Material: whole blood, obtained at baseline. The receptors derive from an adult who was a healthcare worker with PCR-confirmed SARS-CoV-2 infection or an uninfected control (not recorded which).

This chain links TRBV20-1 with TRBJ1-5; possibly TRBD1 for D (6 bases). Trimming shortened V by 2 bases and J by 3 bases, and 8 bases separated the two germline ends. The CDR3 contains 13 residues. From germline, CDR1 is DFQATT and CDR2 SNEGSKA (reference sequence). The CDR3 here is CSARMGANQPQHF. CDR3 bases: TGCAGTGCTAGAATGGGGGCCAATCAGCCCCAGCATTTT.

Many counts were recorded for this clonotype. This chain links TRBV4-3 with TRBJ2-2, with D maybe TRBD2 (6 bases). There are 19 residues in the CDR3. Germline CDR1 and CDR2: LGHNA and YSLEER. Deletions cut 0 bases from V and 4 bases from J, with 21 bases between. The CDR3 DNA sequence: TGCGCCAGCAGCCAAGACACAATAGGTGGGGGGACCTTCACCGGGGAGCTGTTTTTT. Its translation: CASSQDTIGGGTFTGELFF.

The V and J genes are TRBV7-8 and TRBJ2-6, with 11 bases fitting TRBD1. The CDR3 sequence is 18 residues long. After removal of 4 bases from V and 1 base from J, the junction contained 6 bases not matched to a gene. Germline V gives CDR1 SGHVS, CDR2 FQNEAQ. The CDR3 reads CASSSRDRGISGANVLTF. The CDR3 nucleotides are TGTGCCAGCAGCTCCCGGGACAGGGGGATATCTGGGGCCAACGTCCTGACTTTC. Combining the CDR3 with reference TRBV7-8 and TRBJ2-6 gives the whole variable domain GAGVSQSPRYKVAKRGQDVALRCDPISGHVSLFWYQQALGQGPEFLTYFQNEAQLDKSGLPSDRFFAERPEGSVSTLKIQRTQQEDSAVYLCASSSRDRGISGANVLTFGAGSRLTVL.

This clonotype has ten or more counts. This chain joins TRBV19 and TRBJ2-5, with 8 bases fitting TRBD1. The CDR3 contains 14 residues. V trimming: 10 bases; J trimming: 5 bases; junction bases outside the gene matches: 12. Per the germline V gene, CDR1 is LNHDA and CDR2 is SQIVND (reference sequence). CDR3 bases: TGTGCCACCCGGACAGGGCGGAATGGGGAGACCCAGTACTTC. It is translated as CATRTGRNGETQYF. The full variable domain, in which reference TRBV19 and TRBJ2-5 provide the parts outside the CDR3, is DGGITQSPKYLFRKEGQNVTLSCEQNLNHDAMYWYRQDPGQGLRLIYYSQIVNDFQKGDIAEGYSVSREKKESFPLTVTSAQKNPTAFYLCATRTGRNGETQYFGPGTRLLVL.

In its sample, this clonotype was seen many times. The chain has TRBV6-5 and TRBJ2-1, with 13 bases aligning to TRBD2. Germline lookup yields CDR1 MNHEY and CDR2 SVGAGI. V trimming: 4 bases; J trimming: 9 bases; junction bases outside the gene matches: 6. The CDR3 has 15 residues. As DNA, the CDR3 is TGTGCCAGCAGTTCACCCGGGACTAGCGGGATTGAGCAGTTCTTC. Translation gives CASSSPGTSGIEQFF.